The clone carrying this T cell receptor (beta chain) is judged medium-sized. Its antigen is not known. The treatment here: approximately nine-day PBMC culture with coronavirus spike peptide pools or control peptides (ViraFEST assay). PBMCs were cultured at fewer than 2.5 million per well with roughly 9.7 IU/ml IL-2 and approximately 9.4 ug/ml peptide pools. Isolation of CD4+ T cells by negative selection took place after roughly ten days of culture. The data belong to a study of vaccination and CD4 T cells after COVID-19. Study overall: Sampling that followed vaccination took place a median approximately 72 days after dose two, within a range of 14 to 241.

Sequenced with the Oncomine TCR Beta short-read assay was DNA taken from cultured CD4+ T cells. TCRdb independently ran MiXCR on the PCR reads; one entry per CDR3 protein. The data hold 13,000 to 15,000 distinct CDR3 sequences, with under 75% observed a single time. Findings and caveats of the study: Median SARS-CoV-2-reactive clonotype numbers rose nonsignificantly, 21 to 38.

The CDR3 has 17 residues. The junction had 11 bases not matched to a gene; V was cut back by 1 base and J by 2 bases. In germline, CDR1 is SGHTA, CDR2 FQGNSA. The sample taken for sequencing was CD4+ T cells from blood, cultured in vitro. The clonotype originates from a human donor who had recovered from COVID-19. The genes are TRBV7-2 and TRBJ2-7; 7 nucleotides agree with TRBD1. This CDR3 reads CASSLGLSGQKAYEQYF. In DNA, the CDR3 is TGTGCCAGCAGCTTAGGGCTCTCGGGACAGAAAGCCTACGAGCAGTACTTC.